This T cell receptor (beta chain) comes out of a study of blood T cells in healthy people across ages. Study background: Capturing about one barcoded beta molecule per two T cells was achieved by template switching.

The CDR3 is made up of 17 amino acids. The germline V gene has CDR1 MNHNS and CDR2 SASEGT. V lost 7 bases, J lost 0 bases, and 12 bases stayed unmatched. Primers used in a second PCR of about 6 to 12 cycles were a sample-barcoded 5' primer and a J-beta primer mix. In TCRdb, the 5' RACE reads were re-called with MiXCR into one record per CDR3 protein. Of over a million distinct CDR3 sequences listed, around 39% were seen once; the top ten hold 7% to 9.5%. About this clonotype itself: Its antigen remains unidentified.

Collection of ten milliliters of peripheral blood was performed for each donor. Every sample gave at least 5 micrograms of total RNA when it was extracted. Findings and limits, study-wide: It was the long-lived donors that had more naive CD4+ cells and higher diversity than aged donors.

The sample was blood. The clonotype comes from a woman between 18 and 29 years old in good health. The V and J genes are TRBV6-1 and TRBJ2-1; 7 nucleotides align to TRBD1. For the CDR3, the DNA is TGTGCCAGCAAGGGGTTAGGGGGCTCCCGCTCCTACAATGAGCAGTTCTTC. The encoded protein is CASKGLGGSRSYNEQFF.